This TCR beta chain was sequenced for a study of metastatic and nonmetastatic thyroid tumors. About the research overall: Patients with malignant and benign thyroid disease provided blood and tumor or nodule tissue, whose repertoires were compared.

TCRdb redid the clone calls on the PCR reads using MiXCR. The sample records under 30,000 clones, less than 25% being singletons. Thyroid surgery had not been preceded by any treatment in any patient. This clone has ten or more counts. This CDR3 has 12 residues. V lost 6 bases to trimming and J lost 6 bases, with 9 bases between them. The germline V gene has CDR1 MGHDK and CDR2 SYGVNS. The chain uses TRBV25-1 and TRBJ2-1; maybe TRBD1 (5 bases). The sample taken for sequencing was blood. The receptor was isolated from a male donor with papillary thyroid cancer or a benign thyroid nodule (not recorded which). Some clones in this sample may be carry-over from other donors' samples. CDR3 in DNA: TGTGCCAGCAGACAAGGGGTCAATGAGCAGTTCTTC. Its translation is CASRQGVNEQFF.